This is a list of T cell receptor beta chains from one sample in a study of cytomegalovirus exposure and HLA in healthy donors. TCRdb's copy holds only in-frame clones and misses some; the assay was immunoSEQ multiplex PCR. The table includes 94,000 or so clones, about 70% detected once. The sequencing sample was made of PBMCs. The source is a man between 60 and 75 years old in good health and CMV-seronegative. Each CDR3 is given with its conserved first and last residue. D genes are given only for firm matches. A clone size is listed for some rows: how often the clone was seen (once, few, many), or a class if it is expanded.

abundance	d_gene	v_gene	j_gene	CDR3nt	CDR3aa
-	TRBD1	TRBV5-1	TRBJ2-5	TGCGCCAGCAGCTTGGGGACAGGGAAAGAGACCCAGTACTTC	CASSLGTGKETQYF
-	TRBD1	TRBV19	TRBJ1-1	TGTGCCAGTAGTTCCTGGACAGGGGTAGGGAACACTGAAGCTTTCTTT	CASSSWTGVGNTEAFF
-	-	TRBV27	TRBJ2-5	TGTGCCAGCAGTTTCCCTTACAGGTTCCAAGAGACCCAGTACTTC	CASSFPYRFQETQYF
few	-	TRBV5-5	TRBJ2-1	TGTGCCAGCAGCTTTAACCCCCGGGAGCAGTTCTTC	CASSFNPREQFF
few	-	TRBV7-9	TRBJ1-5	TGTGCCAGCAGCCGAGAGGGGGGGAATCAGCCCCAGCATTTT	CASSREGGNQPQHF
-	-	TRBV6-5	TRBJ1-1	TGTGCCAGCAATTCGGACAGACGCACTGAAGCTTTCTTT	CASNSDRRTEAFF
-	TRBD1	TRBV7-2	TRBJ2-5	TGTGCCAGCAGCAAAGGGACAGGCGGTAAAGAGACCCAGTACTTC	CASSKGTGGKETQYF
-	-	TRBV7-2	TRBJ2-7	TGTGCCAGCAGCGGGGGCACAGTCCACGAGCAGTACTTC	CASSGGTVHEQYF
-	-	TRBV11-2	TRBJ1-4	TGTGCCAGCCCCGAAGCCCGAAGGACCACTAGGGATGAAAAACTGTTTTTT	CASPEARRTTRDEKLFF
-	TRBD1	TRBV29-1	TRBJ1-2	TGCAGCGTTGCCAGCGGGACAGGGTATGGCTACACCTTC	CSVASGTGYGYTF
once	-	TRBV7-2	TRBJ1-5	TGTGCCAGCAGCTTACATGGCACCTCTGATCAGCCCCAGCATTTT	CASSLHGTSDQPQHF
few	TRBD1	TRBV28	TRBJ1-5	TGTGCCAGCAGTTTATCCAAGGGGGCGGGGAATCAGCCCCAGCATTTT	CASSLSKGAGNQPQHF
-	-	TRBV7-9	TRBJ2-5	TGTGCCAGCAGCTTACTAAGGGGGGGAGAGACCCAGTACTTC	CASSLLRGGETQYF
-	-	TRBV6-6	TRBJ2-2	TGTGCCAGCAGCTTTTCTCAGGGGTACACCGGGGAGCTGTTTTTT	CASSFSQGYTGELFF
-	TRBD1	TRBV6-5	TRBJ1-1	TGTGCCAGCAGTTACGCCTCCGCAGGGGGCACTGAAGCTTTCTTT	CASSYASAGGTEAFF
-	TRBD2	TRBV5-4	TRBJ2-1	TGTGCCAGCAGCCCACGGGAGGGCCACAATGAGCAGTTCTTC	CASSPREGHNEQFF
-	TRBD2	TRBV5-4	TRBJ2-3	TGTGCCAGCAGCTTGCCGGGGGGACGCACAGATACGCAGTATTTT	CASSLPGGRTDTQYF
-	TRBD1	TRBV6-5	TRBJ1-4	TGTGCCAGCAGGCGGGACAGCGGTGAAAAACTGTTTTTT	CASRRDSGEKLFF
-	TRBD2	TRBV2	TRBJ2-7	TGTGCCAGCAGTGCCTTTAGCGGGAGCGTCCTAAGGCAGTACTTC	CASSAFSGSVLRQYF
-	-	TRBV7-2	TRBJ2-5	TGTGCCAGCAGCATACAAGAGACCCAGTACTTC	CASSIQETQYF
-	TRBD2	TRBV2	TRBJ2-7	TGTGCCAGCAGTGACGCTAGCGGGGTCTACGAGCAGTACTTC	CASSDASGVYEQYF
-	-	TRBV18	TRBJ1-3	TGTGCCAGCTCACAAGACGCAGGCTCTGGAAACACCATATATTTT	CASSQDAGSGNTIYF
few	TRBD1	TRBV7-2	TRBJ1-2	TGTGCCAGCGGACAGGGAGGAAGCAAATATGGCTACACCTTC	CASGQGGSKYGYTF
-	-	TRBV6-5	TRBJ2-3	TGTGCCCCACAGGGACCACCAACTAGCACAGATACGCAGTATTTT	CAPQGPPTSTDTQYF
-	-	TRBV6-1	TRBJ1-2	TGTGCCAGCAGTCACAGGATCTTC	CASSHRIF
-	-	TRBV6-6	TRBJ2-1	TGTGCCAGCAGTTACTCGCCTAGCTTGAATGAGCAGTTCTTC	CASSYSPSLNEQFF
-	-	TRBV19	TRBJ2-6	TGTGCCAGCACGCGCCGCGGGTTCTCTGGGGCCAACGTCCTGACTTTC	CASTRRGFSGANVLTF
-	-	TRBV11-2	TRBJ2-7	TGTGCCAGCAGCTTAGACGGGGTAAACGACGAGCAGTACTTC	CASSLDGVNDEQYF
medium-sized	TRBD1	TRBV30	TRBJ1-6	TGTGCCTGGACTCTGGGACAGGAATATTCACCCCTCCACTTT	CAWTLGQEYSPLHF
-	TRBD2	TRBV28	TRBJ2-7	TGTGCCAGCCTGCCCCCGAGCCCCACTAGCGGGAGTTACGAGCAGTACTTC	CASLPPSPTSGSYEQYF
-	TRBD2	TRBV7-9	TRBJ2-3	TGTGCCAGCAGCTTACTAGCGGGGGACACAGATACGCAGTATTTT	CASSLLAGDTDTQYF
once	-	TRBV7-9	TRBJ1-4	TGTGCCAGCAGCGAAACAGGGCCGGGTGATGAAAAACTGTTTTTT	CASSETGPGDEKLFF
-	-	TRBV19	TRBJ1-2	TGTGCCAGTAGTATAGCTGAAGCGCATGGCTACACCTTC	CASSIAEAHGYTF
few	-	TRBV2	TRBJ2-4	TGTGCCAGCCGGGCAGGGCCCAAAAACATTCAGTACTTC	CASRAGPKNIQYF
-	TRBD2	TRBV7-8	TRBJ2-3	TGTGCCAGCAGCCCTGGGACTAGCAGAGATACGCAGTATTTT	CASSPGTSRDTQYF
few	TRBD1	TRBV6-1	TRBJ2-7	TGTGCCAGCAGAACCGGGACAGGACCCTACGAGCAGTACTTC	CASRTGTGPYEQYF
-	TRBD1	TRBV5-4	TRBJ2-7	TGTGCCAGCGGACAGGCGGCTGCTGACGAGCAGTACTTC	CASGQAAADEQYF
-	-	TRBV2	TRBJ2-7	TGTGCCAGCAGCCCGCCCGGCGAGCAGTACTTC	CASSPPGEQYF
-	TRBD2	TRBV6-1	TRBJ2-1	TGTGCCAGCAGTTCCACTAGCGGGAGGTACAATGAGCAGTTCTTC	CASSSTSGRYNEQFF
-	TRBD2	TRBV10-1	TRBJ2-1	TGCGCCAGCAGTACTAGCGGGGATTCCTACAATGAGCAGTTCTTC	CASSTSGDSYNEQFF
few	-	TRBV5-4	TRBJ1-2	TGTGCCAGCACCCTCAAGGCGGCTAGCGGCTACACCTTC	CASTLKAASGYTF
-	TRBD1	TRBV7-2	TRBJ2-6	TGTGCCAGCAGCTTAGTCCAGGGGGCTGCTGGGGCCAACGTCCTGACTTTC	CASSLVQGAAGANVLTF
-	TRBD1	TRBV28	TRBJ2-2	TGTGCCAGCAGCCTACCCCCCGGGACAGGGACCGGGGAGCTGTTTTTT	CASSLPPGTGTGELFF
-	-	TRBV6-4	TRBJ1-1	TGTGCCATCAAACCCGACCCGGGGAGCACTGAAGCTTTCTTT	CAIKPDPGSTEAFF